The 18 T cell receptor beta chains reported below all come from one sample, sequenced in a study of early T cells in non-severe SARS-CoV-2 infection. TCRdb analysed the 5' RACE reads with MiXCR anew, one entry per CDR3 protein. The repertoire has tens of thousands of distinct CDR3 sequences, around 5% of them found once; the top ten carry roughly 27%. Sequenced input: whole blood. These receptor sequences come from an adult who was a healthcare worker with PCR-confirmed SARS-CoV-2 infection or an uninfected control (not recorded which).

In this sample, this clonotype turned up many times. The chain recombines TRBV3-1 with TRBJ1-6, with 7 bases matching TRBD1. Germline CDR1 reads LGHDT; CDR2 reads YNNKEL (reference sequence). This CDR3 spans 14 amino acids. V dropped 7 bases and J dropped 7; count of bases not matched to a gene: 7. CDR3 sequence: CASTGTARNSPLHF. CDR3 DNA sequence: TGTGCCAGCACCGGGACAGCCAGGAATTCACCCCTCCACTTT.

Ten or more counts support this clonotype. The CDR3 DNA sequence: TGTGCCAGCAGTTACACAGGGGGAAATTCACCCCTCCACTTT. Translated: CASSYTGGNSPLHF. The chain is built from TRBV6-5 and TRBJ1-6; 8 bases fit TRBD1. CDR3 length: 14 residues. Germline loops: CDR1 MNHEY, CDR2 SVGAGI. The V and J ends lost 2 bases and 7 bases, in that order; junction bases with no gene match: 1.

This clonotype was observed at least ten times. This rearrangement joins TRBV7-3 to TRBJ1-6; 10 bases are a match to TRBD1. Germline CDR1 reads SGHTA; CDR2 reads FQGTGA. This CDR3 spans 15 amino acids. The V gene end was trimmed by 5 bases and the J gene end by 7 bases; junction bases not matched to a gene: 5. In nucleotides, the CDR3 is TGTGCCAGCAGCCAGCAGGGACAGGGGAATTCACCCCTCCACTTT. This gives the protein CASSQQGQGNSPLHF. Full variable domain (remainder filled in from reference TRBV7-3 and TRBJ1-6): GAGVSQTPSNKVTEKGKYVELRCDPISGHTALYWYRQSLGQGPEFLIYFQGTGAADDSGLPNDRFFAVRPEGSVSTLKIQRTERGDSAVYLCASSQQGQGNSPLHFGNGTRLTVT.

This clonotype was observed at least ten times. The chain combines TRBV7-8 with TRBJ2-1; the D is unclear. CDR1 is SGHVS and CDR2 is FQNEAQ in the germline V gene. The V end lost 6 bases, the J end lost 0 bases, and 9 bases lay between the germline ends. This CDR3 has 14 amino acids. The CDR3 loop reads CASSPDPSYNEQFF. The CDR3 DNA is TGTGCCAGCAGTCCGGACCCCTCCTACAATGAGCAGTTCTTC.

This clonotype showed up many times. The V and J genes are TRBV20-1 and TRBJ2-3; D is undetermined. The CDR3 covers 9 residues. Trimming removed 3 bases at V and 12 bases at J, with 7 bases between. Germline V gene sequence: CDR1 DFQATT, CDR2 SNEGSKA (reference sequence). CDR3 nucleotides: TGCAGTGCTAGTCAAACCCAGTATTTT. As protein: CSASQTQYF.

This clonotype was picked up many times. The chain couples TRBV10-3 to TRBJ2-3; maybe TRBD1 (6 bases). The germline gives CDR1 ENHRY, CDR2 SYGVKD. The V end lost 6 bases, the J end lost 4 bases, and 17 bases lay between the germline ends. The CDR3 runs 15 residues. The CDR3, as DNA: TGTGCCATCAGCAGACAGGTTGGGACCGCAGATACGCAGTATTTT. Translating it yields CAISRQVGTADTQYF.

This clonotype occurred a few times. The genes are TRBV12-3 or TRBV12-4 and TRBJ2-3; 8 bases map to TRBD1. CDR3 length equals 14 residues. V was clipped by 8 bases and J by 2 bases; unmatched bases: 6. DNA of the CDR3: TGTGCCAGCTTGCCGGGACAGGTCACAGATACGCAGTATTTT. It specifies CASLPGQVTDTQYF.

The chain has TRBV27 and TRBJ1-1, with D maybe TRBD1 (5 bases). CDR3 size: 15 residues. V dropped 6 bases and J dropped 4 bases, with 18 bases sitting between them. CDR1 and CDR2 from the germline V gene are MNHEY and SMNVEV (reference sequence). The CDR3 DNA follows: TGTGCCAGCAGCCCTCCAGGGCGGGTTGGCACTGAAGCTTTCTTT. Its translation is CASSPPGRVGTEAFF.

This clonotype appeared many times. The rearrangement uses TRBV6-2 or TRBV6-3 and TRBJ1-2; unclear D gene. Per the germline V gene, CDR1 is MNHEY and CDR2 is SVGEGT. Trimming removed 5 bases from V and 4 bases from J, with 11 bases in between. The CDR3 has 13 residues. CDR3 DNA sequence: TGTGCCAGCAGTGATCTTGGCCTCTATGGCTACACCTTC. It encodes CASSDLGLYGYTF.

This clonotype was picked up many times. This sequence joins TRBV10-3 and TRBJ1-1, with 9 bases identical to TRBD1. Germline CDR1 reads ENHRY; CDR2 reads SYGVKD. The CDR3 extends over 14 amino acids. Losses at the gene ends were 6 bases for V and 1 base for J; bases not matched to a gene: 3. In DNA, the CDR3 is TGTGCCATCAGCGTGGGACAGGGGAACACTGAAGCTTTCTTT. This translates into CAISVGQGNTEAFF.

This chain links TRBV20-1 with TRBJ1-2; TRBD1 agrees at 9 bases. J lost 0 bases, V lost 2 bases, and 1 base had no gene match. The CDR3 sequence is 14 residues long. Germline V gene sequence: CDR1 DFQATT, CDR2 SNEGSKA (reference sequence). The CDR3 DNA reads as TGCAGTGCTAGAAGGACAGGGGCTAACTATGGCTACACCTTC. This translates into CSARRTGANYGYTF.

This clonotype was counted many times. V usage is TRBV19 and J usage is TRBJ2-7; a weak D match, TRBD1 (7 bases). The CDR3 consists of 13 residues. Trimming took 3 bases from V and 6 from J, leaving 12 bases between them. Looked up from germline, CDR1 is LNHDA and CDR2 is SQIVND (reference sequence). Here the CDR3 DNA reads TGTGCCAGTAGTATTCTCCAGGGGGGCGAGCAGTACTTC. This codes for CASSILQGGEQYF.

This clonotype has at least ten counts. The chain combines TRBV20-1 with TRBJ2-3; 7 nucleotides match TRBD2. The CDR3 runs to 12 residues. J was trimmed by 6 bases and V by 5 bases; bases with no gene match: 5. Germline assignment: CDR1 DFQATT and CDR2 SNEGSKA (reference sequence). CDR3 protein: CSAPTSSDTQYF. In nucleotides, the CDR3 is TGCAGTGCTCCGACTAGCTCGGATACGCAGTATTTT.

This chain uses TRBV27 with TRBJ2-5, with TRBD1 as a possible D gene (7 bases). The V end lost 10 bases, the J end lost 2 bases, and 11 bases lay between the germline ends. The CDR3 loop spans 12 amino acids. The V gene's germline CDR1 is MNHEY and CDR2 SMNVEV (reference sequence). The CDR3 spells CATRGVQETQYF. In DNA, the CDR3 is TGTGCCACCAGGGGGGTACAAGAGACCCAGTACTTC.

In its sample, this clonotype was seen many times. The chain combines TRBV20-1 with TRBJ1-4; D perhaps matches TRBD1 (6 bases). Trimming pared 6 bases from V and 4 bases from J, leaving 12 bases between. CDR1 and CDR2 (germline): DFQATT, SNEGSKA (reference sequence). This CDR3 contains 13 residues. The CDR3 DNA reads as TGCAGTGCAGGGGGGGGGTATAATGAAAAACTGTTTTTT. It is translated as CSAGGGYNEKLFF.

This clonotype was recorded at least ten times. The chain couples TRBV27 to TRBJ1-5, with a possible D match to TRBD1 (5 bases). V gave up 1 base and J gave up 0 bases, with 16 bases separating them. The germline gives CDR1 MNHEY, CDR2 SMNVEV (reference sequence). CDR3 length: 18 residues. For the CDR3, the DNA is TGTGCCAGCAGTTTATGGGGATTCGGGGCTGATAGCAATCAGCCCCAGCATTTT. Its protein product is CASSLWGFGADSNQPQHF.

This clonotype was counted only a few times. The gene calls are TRBV29-1 and TRBJ1-2, with unresolved D. From germline, CDR1 is SQVTM and CDR2 ANQGSEA. Trimming left V 7 bases short and J 6 bases short, with 18 bases between. The CDR3 is 13 amino acids. Here the CDR3 DNA reads TGCAGCGGACGGGAGAGGGCCAACGATGGCTACACCTTC. It translates to CSGRERANDGYTF.

In this sample, this clonotype turned up many times. The chain combines TRBV7-9 with TRBJ2-1; 7 bases line up with TRBD1. The CDR3 extends over 12 amino acids. V was clipped by 5 bases and J by 8 bases; unmatched bases: 3. Germline lookup yields CDR1 SEHNR and CDR2 FQNEAQ (reference sequence). The CDR3 protein is CASSATGDEQFF. The CDR3 nucleotides read TGTGCCAGCAGCGCCACAGGGGATGAGCAGTTCTTC.